This T cell receptor beta chain appears in the sequencing data of a study of vaccination and CD4 T cells after COVID-19. Study context: Post-COVID draws came a median approximately 100 days after diagnosis (range 35 to 161).

This clonotype came up a few times. As yet, its antigen is unknown. CD4+ T cells that had been cultured provided DNA sequenced with the Oncomine TCR Beta short-read assay. TCRdb re-derived calls from the PCR reads in MiXCR, one entry per CDR3 protein. Altogether tens of thousands of distinct CDR3 sequences are present, 43% being singletons, with the ten largest covering around 4.9%. Regarding time point: late sampling 161 to 241 days after vaccination in three convalescent patients. The treatment was: roughly ten-day PBMC culture with coronavirus spike peptide pools or control peptides (ViraFEST assay). Following expansion of antigen-specific T cells with peptide pools, ViraFEST then sequenced TCRs. Deletions cut 5 bases from V and 5 bases from J, with 15 bases between. Germline loops: CDR1 MDHEN, CDR2 SYDVKM. The CDR3 has 14 residues.

The clonotype originates from a human donor who had recovered from COVID-19. The chain couples TRBV28 to TRBJ2-5; D remains unclear. The starting material was CD4+ T cells from blood, cultured in vitro, obtained about 7 months after SARS-CoV-2 vaccination. CDR3 amino acids: CASSTTRRAETQYF. Here the CDR3 DNA reads TGTGCCAGCAGTACTACCAGGCGTGCGGAGACCCAGTACTTC.